These 29 T cell receptor beta chains came from one sample sequenced in a study of patients with pleural tuberculosis. MiXCR was run by TCRdb on the reads, yielding one entry per CDR3 protein. Among under 55,000 distinct CDR3 sequences, less than 8% were seen once, and the ten largest hold about 16%. The receptors were sampled from a human donor with pleural tuberculosis.

This clonotype appeared many times. V is TRBV11-2 and J is TRBJ1-1, with D possibly matching TRBD1 (5 bases). Germline V gene data show CDR1 as SGHAT and CDR2 as FQNNGV. V lost 5 bases, J lost 5 bases, and 15 bases lay in between. CDR3 length equals 14 residues. The CDR3 DNA is TGTGCCAGCAGCCCCAATGCAGGGATGACTGAAGCTTTCTTT. Translating it yields CASSPNAGMTEAFF.

In its sample, this clonotype was seen many times. The chain links TRBV20-1 to TRBJ2-5; 8 bases match TRBD1. Germline V CDR1 and CDR2: DFQATT, SNEGSKA (reference sequence). The CDR3 is 16 amino acids. V dropped 2 bases and J dropped 4; count of bases not matched to a gene: 12. This CDR3 is CSARMGGQAMGETQYF. Here the CDR3 DNA reads TGCAGTGCTAGAATGGGGGGACAGGCGATGGGAGAGACCCAGTACTTC.

The V call is TRBV11-2, the J call TRBJ2-7; maybe TRBD1 (6 bases). V was shortened by 7 bases and J by 2 bases, with 18 bases between the two germline ends. The CDR3 is 15 residues long. Germline assignment: CDR1 SGHAT and CDR2 FQNNGV. CDR3 protein: CASINDRIAPYEQYF. The DNA of the CDR3 is TGTGCCAGCATCAATGACAGGATAGCTCCCTACGAGCAGTACTTC.

The table lists this clonotype with a few counts. The rearrangement links TRBV29-1 to TRBJ2-3; D unresolved. The V end lost 3 bases, the J end lost 1 base, and 8 bases lay between the germline ends. CDR3 length equals 13 residues. Germline loops: CDR1 SQVTM, CDR2 ANQGSEA. The CDR3 DNA follows: TGCAGCGTTGACTCTCAGGGCACAGATACGCAGTATTTT. Translated: CSVDSQGTDTQYF.

This clonotype was seen ten or more times. J is TRBJ2-1 and V is TRBV7-2, with D unresolved. The V end was cut by 3 bases, the J end by 14 bases, with 2 bases between. Per germline, CDR1 SGHTA and CDR2 FQGNSA. The CDR3 extends over 8 amino acids. CDR3 protein: CASSFKFF. The CDR3, as DNA: TGTGCCAGCAGCTTTAAGTTCTTC.

This clonotype came up many times. Since a much larger clone is just one base distant, this may be a read error. The rearrangement uses TRBV6-1 and TRBJ1-2; D gene ambiguous. Germline CDR1 is MNHNS and CDR2 is SASEGT. CDR3 size: 12 residues. The CDR3 bases are TGTGCCAGCAGGGTTCCCGAAATCGCCTACGCCTTC. This sequence encodes CASRVPEIAYAF.

This clonotype was detected ten times or more. The chain links TRBV6-2 or TRBV6-3 to TRBJ1-1; maybe TRBD1 (5 bases). The CDR3 length is 16 residues. Germline assignment: CDR1 MNHEY and CDR2 SVGEGT. With 0 bases removed from V and 5 bases from J, the gap between germline ends came to 16 bases. CDR3 sequence: CASSYSTAARWTEAFF. CDR3 DNA sequence: TGTGCCAGCAGTTACTCGACAGCCGCAAGATGGACTGAAGCTTTCTTT.

In its sample, this clonotype was seen many times. The chain's CDR3 is CASSAYFRQDSGNTIYF. CDR3 sequence (DNA): TGTGCCAGCAGTGCCTATTTCAGGCAGGATTCTGGAAACACCATATATTTT. The J gene is TRBJ1-3, the V gene TRBV25-1; D not certain. V lost 4 bases and J lost 1, with 17 bases in between. The germline CDR1 and CDR2 sequences are MGHDK and SYGVNS. The CDR3 loop spans 17 amino acids.

At least ten counts were recorded for this clonotype. V usage is TRBV19 and J usage is TRBJ2-3; D unresolved. From germline, CDR1 is LNHDA and CDR2 SQIVND (reference sequence). This CDR3 has 13 amino acids. Between the trimmed V and J ends, which lost 6 bases and 4 bases, there was a span of 11 bases. This chain's CDR3 is CASSHPRADTQYF. DNA for the CDR3: TGTGCCAGTAGCCACCCCAGAGCAGATACGCAGTATTTT.

This clonotype was counted between two and nine times. V and J are TRBV10-3 and TRBJ2-5; D is tentatively TRBD1 or TRBD2 (5 bases each). V lost 6 bases and J lost 2, with 22 bases in between. The CDR3 spans 17 residues. Germline CDR1 ENHRY, CDR2 SYGVKD. The CDR3 sequence: CAISPVFRDRSQETQYF. The CDR3 region has the DNA TGTGCCATCAGCCCGGTATTCCGGGACCGATCACAAGAGACCCAGTACTTC.

Many counts were recorded for this clonotype. V usage is TRBV18 and J usage is TRBJ2-1; D gene unclear. The ends were cut back, 0 bases at V and 7 bases at J, with 7 bases in the middle. The CDR3 loop spans 13 amino acids. Germline CDR1 is KGHSH and CDR2 is LQKENI. The CDR3: CASSPPGMNEQFF. The CDR3 DNA reads TGTGCCAGCTCACCACCGGGGATGAATGAGCAGTTCTTC.

This clonotype was counted ten times or more. This chain links TRBV7-8 with TRBJ1-1, with 8 bases lining up with TRBD1. CDR1 and CDR2 (germline): SGHVS, FQNEAQ. This CDR3 spans 14 amino acids. Germline trimming cut 4 bases from V and 5 bases from J; bases unmatched to any gene: 6. The CDR3, as DNA: TGTGCCAGCAGCTCCGGACAGGGCTTTACTGAAGCTTTCTTT. Translating gives CASSSGQGFTEAFF.

This clonotype was recorded many times. V is TRBV27 and J is TRBJ1-1; no definite D call. The CDR3 is made up of 11 amino acids. The V and J ends lost 8 bases and 5 bases respectively, with 9 bases between them. Per germline, CDR1 MNHEY and CDR2 SMNVEV (reference sequence). The CDR3 bases are TGTGCCAGCGGCCACGGGACTGAAGCTTTCTTT. This codes for CASGHGTEAFF.

This clonotype has ten or more counts. The chain recombines TRBV28 with TRBJ2-3; D is unresolved. Germline lookup yields CDR1 MDHEN and CDR2 SYDVKM. V was trimmed by 2 bases and J by 0 bases, leaving 6 bases between them. This CDR3 contains 14 residues. The DNA for the CDR3 is TGTGCCAGCAGTTTACCCCAGAGCACAGATACGCAGTATTTT. Residues: CASSLPQSTDTQYF.

Many counts were recorded for this clonotype. The V gene is TRBV3-1, the J gene TRBJ1-4; 9 nucleotides line up with TRBD1. V gave up 3 bases and J gave up 7 bases; unmatched junction bases: 6. Germline CDR1 reads LGHDT; CDR2 reads YNNKEL (reference sequence). This CDR3 region has 15 residues. The CDR3 nucleotides are TGTGCCAGCAGCCAGGGGACAGGGAGTGGTGAAAAACTGTTTTTT. This gives the protein CASSQGTGSGEKLFF.

The chain carries TRBV12-3 or TRBV12-4 and TRBJ2-7; 8 nucleotides agree with TRBD1. V shed 5 bases and J 2 bases; nucleotides not matched to a gene: 5. The CDR3 covers 14 residues. As DNA, the CDR3 is TGTGCCAGCAGTATACAGGGGGGACCCTACGAGCAGTACTTC. Translating gives CASSIQGGPYEQYF.

In its sample, this clonotype was seen a few times. The chain joins TRBV11-2 to TRBJ2-3, with TRBD2 matching over 9 bases. Germline V gene data show CDR1 as SGHAT and CDR2 as FQNNGV. The V and J ends lost 5 bases and 6 bases, in that order; junction bases with no gene match: 6. The CDR3 totals 14 residues. The CDR3 sequence is CASSLGTSSDTQYF. In nucleotides, the CDR3 is TGTGCCAGCAGCCTAGGGACTAGCTCTGATACGCAGTATTTT.

This clonotype was seen a handful of times. The chain has TRBV12-3 or TRBV12-4 and TRBJ2-1; 8 bases match TRBD1. V dropped 7 bases and J dropped 2; count of bases not matched to a gene: 7. The CDR3 length is 15 residues. The CDR3 DNA sequence: TGTGCCAGCACCACAGTACAGGGGGCCTACAATGAGCAGTTCTTC. Protein sequence: CASTTVQGAYNEQFF.

The sample holds many counts of this clonotype. The rearrangement joins TRBV6-4 to TRBJ1-2; D ambiguous. V lost 6 bases to trimming and J lost 0 bases, with 8 bases between them. The germline CDR1 and CDR2 sequences are MRHNA and SNTAGT. The CDR3 contains 13 residues. The CDR3 here is CASSDGANYGYTF. In DNA form, the CDR3 reads TGTGCCAGCAGCGACGGAGCTAACTATGGCTACACCTTC.

This chain joins TRBV29-1 and TRBJ2-1; 9 nucleotides line up with TRBD1. CDR1 SQVTM and CDR2 ANQGSEA come from the germline V gene. The junction had 6 bases not matched to a gene; V was cut back by 6 bases and J by 6 bases. CDR3 length equals 13 residues. DNA of the CDR3: TGCAGCGTCCGGGACAGGGAGGCCAATGAGCAGTTCTTC. Its translation is CSVRDREANEQFF.

The gene calls are TRBV19 and TRBJ1-5; D ambiguous. The germline V and J ends were trimmed by 7 bases and 6 bases, with 22 bases remaining between them. CDR3 size: 16 residues. The V gene's germline CDR1 is LNHDA and CDR2 SQIVND (reference sequence). The CDR3 protein is CASTETGIGFFQPQHF. The CDR3 DNA is TGTGCCAGTACCGAAACCGGGATAGGTTTTTTTCAGCCCCAGCATTTT.

This clonotype was counted ten times or more. This chain connects TRBV10-3 to TRBJ1-5; no firm D call. This CDR3 has 12 amino acids. With 10 bases removed from V and 0 bases from J, the gap between germline ends came to 7 bases. Germline V lookup: CDR1 ENHRY, CDR2 SYGVKD. CDR3 coding DNA: TGTGCCACCTCGACTAGCAATCAGCCCCAGCATTTT. Encoded protein: CATSTSNQPQHF.

This clonotype came up many times. The CDR3 sequence: CASSASLGASTDTQYF. CDR3 nucleotides: TGTGCCAGTAGTGCAAGCTTAGGGGCTAGCACAGATACGCAGTATTTT. The genes are TRBV19 and TRBJ2-3; D perhaps matches TRBD1 (5 bases). The CDR3 contains 16 residues. V gave up 5 bases and J gave up 0 bases, with 15 bases separating them. Per germline, CDR1 LNHDA and CDR2 SQIVND (reference sequence).

The V and J genes are TRBV29-1 and TRBJ2-7; D is perhaps TRBD2 (7 bases). Trimming removed 2 bases at V and 4 bases at J, with 12 bases between. The CDR3 is made up of 13 amino acids. Germline values: CDR1 SQVTM, CDR2 ANQGSEA. CDR3 DNA: TGCAGCGTTGAACGGCGGGGGCAATACGAGCAGTACTTC. It is translated as CSVERRGQYEQYF.

This clonotype has ten or more counts. The rearrangement uses TRBV20-1 and TRBJ2-2, with D perhaps assigned TRBD1 or TRBD2 (6 bases each). The CDR3 covers 16 residues. Germline V gives CDR1 DFQATT, CDR2 SNEGSKA (reference sequence). The V end was cut by 0 bases, the J end by 1 base, with 12 bases between. CDR3 in DNA: TGCAGTGCTAGAGATAAAGGGGGGAGGAACACCGGGGAGCTGTTTTTT. It encodes CSARDKGGRNTGELFF.

This clonotype was detected many times. The chain has TRBV15 and TRBJ2-3; maybe TRBD2 (6 bases). This CDR3 contains 16 residues. Germline CDR1 LNHNV, CDR2 YYDKDF (reference sequence). V was clipped by 0 bases and J by 5 bases, with 15 bases between them. CDR3: CATSRDRASAIDTQYF. In DNA, the CDR3 is TGTGCCACCAGCAGAGATCGAGCTAGCGCGATAGATACGCAGTATTTT.

This clonotype was detected ten times or more. In DNA, the CDR3 is TGTGCCAGCAGCTTCTGGCAGAGAAGCACAGATACGCAGTATTTT. Its protein product is CASSFWQRSTDTQYF. V gene TRBV12-3 or TRBV12-4 combines with J gene TRBJ2-3, with D unclear. Trimming took off 6 bases at V and 0 bases at J, with 13 bases between the two ends. This CDR3 spans 15 amino acids.

This clonotype was recorded many times. The gene calls are TRBV20-1 and TRBJ1-2; D gene ambiguous. This CDR3 contains 14 residues. V was shortened by 4 bases and J by 6 bases, with 18 bases between the two germline ends. Germline assignment: CDR1 DFQATT and CDR2 SNEGSKA (reference sequence). The CDR3 is CSAKSEVAGDGYTF. CDR3 nucleotide sequence: TGCAGTGCTAAGTCTGAGGTAGCAGGCGATGGCTACACCTTC.

In this sample, this clonotype turned up many times. CDR3 DNA sequence: TGCAGCGTTGATCCACTAGCGAGGAATGAGCAGTTCTTC. This gives the protein CSVDPLARNEQFF. This sequence joins TRBV29-1 and TRBJ2-1; 7 bases map to TRBD2. Losses at the gene ends were 3 bases for V and 7 bases for J; bases not matched to a gene: 6. The CDR3 is 13 residues long. Germline V gene lookup returns CDR1 SQVTM and CDR2 ANQGSEA.